A selection of T cell receptor beta chains follows, all from one sample in a study of blood T cell repertoires in COVID-19. Measured with immunoSEQ multiplex PCR; TCRdb has only the in-frame clones, and not every one. The profile shows about 170,000 clones, about 91% of them singletons. Sequencing was performed on peripheral blood. The receptors stem from a woman aged 45-60 years with acute or convalescent COVID-19. CDR3s include the opening cysteine and the closing phenylalanine or tryptophan. The D gene is left open where the match is weak. The listing skips clone size in some rows; elsewhere it reads once, few, many or a size class.

clone_size j_call v_call d_call cdr3_nt cdr3_aa
. TRBJ2-1 TRBV12-3/TRBV12-4 . TGTGCCAGCAGTTTTCCGGGAGTAAACGAGCAGTTCTTC CASSFPGVNEQFF
. TRBJ2-1 TRBV11-2 . TGTGCCAGCAGCTTAGGCCTGGACTCGACCTACAATGAGCAGTTCTTC CASSLGLDSTYNEQFF
. TRBJ2-7 TRBV30 TRBD1 TGTGCCTGTACCTCCGCGGACAGGGGTTTCGAGCAGTACTTC CACTSADRGFEQYF
. TRBJ1-3 TRBV10-2 . TGCGCCAGCAGTGACCGCGCAGCGGACTCTGGAAACACCATATATTTT CASSDRAADSGNTIYF
. TRBJ1-2 TRBV7-2 TRBD1 TGTGCCAGCAGCCTCAACAGGGGCGGGAACTATGGCTACACCTTC CASSLNRGGNYGYTF
. TRBJ1-2 TRBV12-3/TRBV12-4 . TGTGCCAGCAGTTTAGTCCCGGACTATGGCTACACCTTC CASSLVPDYGYTF
few TRBJ1-1 TRBV18 . TGTGCCAGCTCCCTCTGGGGGGTGAACACTGAAGCTTTCTTT CASSLWGVNTEAFF
. TRBJ1-3 TRBV11-2 . TGTGCCACGGGGACGGGGGAAAACGGAAACACCATATATTTT CATGTGENGNTIYF
few TRBJ1-5 TRBV7-2 . TGTGCCAGCAGCCTAGGGGCCAGGGGTATTGAGCCCCAGCATTTT CASSLGARGIEPQHF
. TRBJ2-3 TRBV7-6 TRBD2 TGTGCCAGCAGCTCCCTAGCGGCAGGGACAGATACGCAGTATTTT CASSSLAAGTDTQYF
few TRBJ2-1 TRBV9 TRBD2 TGTGCCAGCAGCGTAGGTGGGCTAGCGGAGGGAGAGCAGTTCTTC CASSVGGLAEGEQFF
once TRBJ2-1 TRBV6-5 . TGTGCCAGCAGCCAAGCCGGGACATCCTACAATGAGCAGTTCTTC CASSQAGTSYNEQFF
. TRBJ2-7 TRBV19 . TGTGCCAGTAGCGCCCGGGACTCCTACGAGCAGTACTTC CASSARDSYEQYF
. TRBJ1-6 TRBV5-6 TRBD1 TGTGCCAGCAGCAAGAGACAGGGGTTTGGTTCACCCCTCCACTTT CASSKRQGFGSPLHF
once TRBJ1-2 TRBV30 . TGTGCCTGGAGCGGTGATTTAAACTATGGCTACACCTTC CAWSGDLNYGYTF
. TRBJ2-1 TRBV10-3 TRBD1 TGTGCCATCAGTGAACTACAGGGGGATGGCAATGAGCAGTTCTTC CAISELQGDGNEQFF
. TRBJ2-1 TRBV24-1 TRBD1 TGTGCCACCAGTGATCCCGGGACAGGGTTCTACAATGAGCAGTTCTTC CATSDPGTGFYNEQFF
. TRBJ2-1 TRBV7-9 TRBD2 TGTGCCAGCAGCTTAGAACTAGCGGGGATCAATGAGCAGTTCTTC CASSLELAGINEQFF
. TRBJ2-7 TRBV2 TRBD2 TGTGCCAGCAGGAGTAGCGGGAGGGGATACGAGCAGTACTTC CASRSSGRGYEQYF
. TRBJ2-2 TRBV6-2/TRBV6-3 TRBD1 TGTGCCAGCACCCCCCGAGGACAGGGGGTGACGGGGGAGCTGTTTTTT CASTPRGQGVTGELFF
. TRBJ2-1 TRBV19 TRBD1 TGTGCCAGTAGTATCTCCGGACAGGGGTACAATGAGCAGTTCTTC CASSISGQGYNEQFF
. TRBJ2-1 TRBV5-4 TRBD2 TGTGCCAGCAGCTTAGGACTAGCGGGAGCTTCCTACAATGAGCAGTTCTTC CASSLGLAGASYNEQFF
. TRBJ1-6 TRBV5-6 . TGTGCCAGCAGCCCCCTTAGTAGCTCCTATAATTCACCCCTCCACTTT CASSPLSSSYNSPLHF
few TRBJ1-1 TRBV19 TRBD1 TGTGCCAGTAGTTTCGGACAGGCGAACACTGAAGCTTTCTTT CASSFGQANTEAFF
once TRBJ2-5 TRBV3-1/TRBV3-2 . TGTGCCAGCAGCCAATCGGTGACCGGGGAGACCCAGTACTTC CASSQSVTGETQYF
once TRBJ2-2 TRBV11-3 . TGTGCCAGCAGACGGCGAGGCGGGGAGCTGTTTTTT CASRRRGGELFF
. TRBJ2-3 TRBV19 . TGTGCCAGTAGTATGTTCGAGGTGACAGATACGCAGTATTTT CASSMFEVTDTQYF
. TRBJ2-5 TRBV11-2 TRBD1 TGTGCCAGCAGCTCTCGGACAGGGCAAGAGACCCAGTACTTC CASSSRTGQETQYF
. TRBJ2-7 TRBV7-3 . TGTGCCAGCAGCCAAAGCCCAGGGGACGAGCAGTACTTC CASSQSPGDEQYF